These 9 T cell receptor beta chains share one sample of origin, sequenced in a study of blood T cell repertoires in COVID-19. Sequencing used immunoSEQ multiplex PCR; TCRdb keeps in-frame clones, though not all of them. The table includes around 100,000 clones, 82% detected once. Sequenced material: peripheral blood. These receptors all stem from a man between 60 and 70 years old with acute or convalescent COVID-19.

This chain links TRBV5-1 with TRBJ1-4, with 7 bases fitting TRBD1. The germline V gene encodes CDR1 SGHRS and CDR2 YFSETQ. This CDR3 contains 13 residues. V shed 5 bases and J 10 bases; nucleotides not matched to a gene: 8. The DNA for the CDR3 is TGCGCCAGCAGTTCCGACAGGGTAGGAAAACTGTTTTTT. This translates into CASSSDRVGKLFF.

This clone was detected only once. The V call is TRBV5-1, the J call TRBJ1-2; TRBD1 agrees at 7 bases. J lost 3 bases, V lost 3 bases, and 11 bases had no gene match. Germline V gene data show CDR1 as SGHRS and CDR2 as YFSETQ. CDR3 length: 16 amino acids. Written as DNA, the CDR3 is TGCGCCAGCAGCTACCGAGAGGGGGCAGGGGACTATGGCTACACCTTC. Its protein product is CASSYREGAGDYGYTF.

The genes are TRBV7-9 and TRBJ2-3, with D possibly TRBD1 on 5 matching bases. Trimming pared 1 base from V and 11 bases from J, leaving 13 bases between. CDR1 and CDR2 from the germline V gene are SEHNR and FQNEAQ (reference sequence). This CDR3 spans 13 amino acids. CDR3 DNA: TGTGCCAGCAGCTTAGTCGTCGGACAAGGGCAGTATTTT. It codes for CASSLVVGQGQYF.

This rearrangement joins TRBV6-5 to TRBJ1-4, with a weak D call TRBD1 (6 bases). The CDR3 spans 14 residues. V dropped 6 bases and J dropped 4 bases, with 12 bases sitting between them. Looked up from germline, CDR1 is MNHEY and CDR2 is SVGAGI. CDR3 coding DNA: TGTGCCAGCAGCCGGAAACAGGGTAATGAAAAACTGTTTTTT. Translating it yields CASSRKQGNEKLFF.

With respect to this clone: The junction does not match germline at one end; this may be a read error. V is TRBV5-1 and J is TRBJ1-4, with D possibly being TRBD1 (6 bases). CDR3 length: 17 amino acids. Germline V CDR1 and CDR2: SGHRS, YFSETQ. CDR3: CASTLLGARATNEKLFF. CDR3 DNA: TGCGCCAGCACCTTGTTGGGGGCGCGAGCAACTAATGAAAAACTGTTTTTT.

The chain has TRBV7-6 and TRBJ2-5; perhaps TRBD2 as D (7 bases). V lost 0 bases, J lost 1 base, and 15 bases lay in between. The CDR3 is 17 amino acids. CDR1 SGHVS and CDR2 FNYEAQ come from the germline V gene. CDR3 in DNA: TGTGCCAGCAGCTTAGCCGGCCGGGGGGCGGGCCAAGAGACCCAGTACTTC. Translated: CASSLAGRGAGQETQYF.

This chain connects TRBV7-9 to TRBJ1-2; the match to TRBD1 covers 7 bases. Germline loops: CDR1 SEHNR, CDR2 FQNEAQ (reference sequence). J lost 3 bases, V lost 0 bases, and 10 bases had no gene match. This CDR3 contains 17 residues. CDR3 loop: CASSLAGETGSHYGYTF. CDR3 sequence (DNA): TGTGCCAGCAGCTTAGCGGGGGAGACAGGGTCCCACTATGGCTACACCTTC.

This rearrangement joins TRBV15 to TRBJ2-3; 12 bases fit TRBD2. Germline CDR1 and CDR2: LNHNV and YYDKDF (reference sequence). This CDR3 region has 16 residues. V lost 4 bases and J lost 5; bases outside the gene matches: 7. CDR3 loop: CATSISSSGRGDTQYF. The CDR3 region has the DNA TGTGCCACCAGCATTTCATCTAGCGGGAGGGGAGATACGCAGTATTTT.

This chain connects TRBV6-1 to TRBJ1-1; 7 nucleotides agree with TRBD1. V shed 1 base and J 11 bases; nucleotides not matched to a gene: 7. From germline, CDR1 is MNHNS and CDR2 SASEGT. This CDR3 spans 13 amino acids. CDR3 amino acids: CASSEETGAGAFF. The CDR3 DNA sequence: TGTGCCAGCAGTGAAGAAACAGGGGCGGGGGCTTTCTTT.